The 24 T cell receptor beta chains below all came from one sample that was sequenced in a study of graft-versus-host responses after intestinal transplantation (dated by TCRdb to about 2021). Receptor amplification or capture employed the immunoSEQ multiplex PCR assay. Sourced from immuneACCESS, this table was stored by TCRdb with only in-frame sequences that have V and J called. A share of the clones is absent; for the studies checked, an unresolved V gene accounts for under half, and the remainder has no known explanation. The sample table shows about 96,000 clones, and about 93% are seen once. The top ten clonotypes cover roughly 0.17% of the sample. The sample's time point, from its label and the paper: cells obtained before transplantation from donor or recipient. Their specific antigens are unknown. The input for sequencing was unstimulated CD4+ T cells sorted from spleen or lymph node cells, taken before intestinal transplant. The receptors shown here come from a human donor who received an intestinal transplant.

The rearrangement uses TRBV2 and TRBJ2-3, with 9 bases matching TRBD2. V lost 6 bases to trimming and J lost 1 base; unmatched junction nucleotides: 2. Per the germline V gene, CDR1 is SNHLY and CDR2 is FYNNEI. This CDR3 has 14 amino acids. CDR3 sequence: CASRRGGGTDTQYF. The CDR3, as DNA: TGTGCCAGCAGACGCGGGGGGGGCACAGATACGCAGTATTTT.

The rearrangement uses TRBV6-6 and TRBJ1-1; D is unresolved. The V gene lost 4 bases and the J gene lost 1 base, with 13 bases spanning the gap. The CDR3 sequence is 15 residues long. The germline gives CDR1 MNHNY, CDR2 SVGAGI (reference sequence). In DNA, the CDR3 is TGTGCCAGCAGTTTCGCTTTGAGGTCGAACACTGAAGCTTTCTTT. It specifies CASSFALRSNTEAFF.

The rearrangement links TRBV6-5 to TRBJ1-5; TRBD1 might be the D (6 bases). There are 13 residues in the CDR3. In germline, CDR1 is MNHEY, CDR2 SVGAGI. The V end was cut by 4 bases, the J end by 4 bases, with 8 bases between. CDR3 residues: CASSLQGNQPQHF. The CDR3 nucleotides read TGTGCCAGCAGTTTACAGGGTAATCAGCCCCAGCATTTT.

V is TRBV15 and J is TRBJ2-7; 10 positions match TRBD2. Trimming took 1 base from V and 6 from J; bases not matched to a gene: 6. Germline V gives CDR1 LNHNV, CDR2 YYDKDF (reference sequence). The CDR3 covers 15 residues. CDR3 protein: CATSRAPSGSAEQYF. The CDR3 DNA sequence: TGTGCCACCAGCAGAGCCCCTAGCGGGAGTGCCGAGCAGTACTTC. Full variable domain (rest looked up from reference TRBV15 and TRBJ2-7): DAMVIQNPRYQVTQFGKPVTLSCSQTLNHNVMYWYQQKSSQAPKLLFHYYDKDFNNEADTPDNFQSRRPNTSFCFLDIRSPGLGDTAMYLCATSRAPSGSAEQYFGPGTRLTVT.

The V call is TRBV11-2, the J call TRBJ2-7; D is uncertain. CDR3 size: 11 residues. CDR1 is SGHAT, CDR2 FQNNGV, per germline. V was pared by 6 bases and J by 5 bases, with 8 bases between. The CDR3 is CASRRAHEQYF. CDR3 sequence (DNA): TGTGCCAGCAGACGAGCCCACGAGCAGTACTTC.

The chain carries TRBV25-1 and TRBJ1-1; D remains ambiguous. V lost 6 bases to trimming and J lost 2 bases, with 13 bases between them. The CDR3 length is 14 residues. Per germline, CDR1 MGHDK and CDR2 SYGVNS. The CDR3 nucleotides are TGTGCCAGCAGCTGGGCCGGGATTAACACTGAAGCTTTCTTT. Protein product: CASSWAGINTEAFF.

V usage is TRBV7-8 and J usage is TRBJ2-2; 11 bases match TRBD1. Germline V gene lookup returns CDR1 SGHVS and CDR2 FQNEAQ. The CDR3 is made up of 17 amino acids. J gave up 5 bases and V 5 bases, and 10 bases lay outside the gene matches. The chain's CDR3 is CASSRSGGTGGTGELFF. The CDR3 nucleotides are TGTGCCAGCAGCCGCTCTGGGGGGACAGGGGGAACCGGGGAGCTGTTTTTT. The full variable domain, its missing parts supplied by reference TRBV7-8 and TRBJ2-2, is GAGVSQSPRYKVAKRGQDVALRCDPISGHVSLFWYQQALGQGPEFLTYFQNEAQLDKSGLPSDRFFAERPEGSVSTLKIQRTQQEDSAVYLCASSRSGGTGGTGELFFGEGSRLTVL.

V gene TRBV20-1 combines with J gene TRBJ2-7; D not certain. CDR3 size: 11 residues. V dropped 1 base and J dropped 4 bases, with 5 bases sitting between them. Germline CDR1 DFQATT, CDR2 SNEGSKA (reference sequence). CDR3 region: CSARARYEQYF. Written as DNA, the CDR3 is TGCAGTGCTAGAGCTCGGTACGAGCAGTACTTC.

V is TRBV19 and J is TRBJ2-1, with a tentative D call TRBD2 (5 bases). The CDR3 length is 16 residues. The germline V gene encodes CDR1 LNHDA and CDR2 SQIVND (reference sequence). V was clipped by 5 bases and J by 0 bases, with 14 bases between them. The CDR3 region is CASSSGGLSSYNEQFF. The CDR3 DNA follows: TGTGCCAGTAGTTCGGGTGGACTTAGCTCCTACAATGAGCAGTTCTTC. Using reference TRBV19 and TRBJ2-1 for the parts outside the CDR3, the full variable domain is DGGITQSPKYLFRKEGQNVTLSCEQNLNHDAMYWYRQDPGQGLRLIYYSQIVNDFQKGDIAEGYSVSREKKESFPLTVTSAQKNPTAFYLCASSSGGLSSYNEQFFGPGTRLTVL.

The V gene is TRBV6-5, the J gene TRBJ2-1; a possible D gene is TRBD1 (6 bases). Trimming shortened V by 3 bases and J by 5 bases, and 14 bases separated the two germline ends. This CDR3 has 15 amino acids. CDR1 is MNHEY, CDR2 SVGAGI, per germline. The CDR3 sequence is CASSYQGRNDNEQFF. For the CDR3, the DNA is TGTGCCAGCAGTTATCAGGGGCGGAATGACAATGAGCAGTTCTTC.

The V call is TRBV4-3, the J call TRBJ1-2; D possibly corresponds to TRBD1 (6 bases). This CDR3 comprises 17 residues. With 0 bases removed from V and 6 bases from J, the gap between germline ends came to 20 bases. CDR1 and CDR2 (germline): LGHNA, YSLEER. The CDR3 bases are TGCGCCAGCAGCCAAGACTCAAGGGGGTCGGGAGGAGATGGCTACACCTTC. It yields the protein CASSQDSRGSGGDGYTF.

This chain connects TRBV2 to TRBJ1-5; 7 positions match TRBD1. The CDR3 runs 14 residues. Germline CDR1 and CDR2: SNHLY and FYNNEI. With V trimmed by 4 bases and J by 5 bases, 5 bases remained unmatched. CDR3 nucleotide sequence: TGTGCCAGCAGTGGCCCAGGGGGAGATCAGCCCCAGCATTTT. Residues: CASSGPGGDQPQHF.

The V gene is TRBV11-2, the J gene TRBJ2-5; D is unresolved. Trimming cost V 1 base and J 5 bases, with 8 bases left between them. Germline-derived CDR1 and CDR2 are SGHAT and FQNNGV. This CDR3 is built from 13 residues. In DNA form, the CDR3 reads TGTGCCAGCAGCTTAGGACTTAAGGAGACCCAGTACTTC. This gives the protein CASSLGLKETQYF. Supplemented by reference TRBV11-2 and TRBJ2-5, the full variable domain reads EAGVAQSPRYKIIEKRQSVAFWCNPISGHATLYWYQQILGQGPKLLIQFQNNGVVDDSQLPKDRFSAERLKGVDSTLKIQPAKLEDSAVYLCASSLGLKETQYFGPGTRLLVL.

The chain carries TRBV18 and TRBJ1-5, with D tentatively TRBD1 (6 bases). CDR3 length: 13 amino acids. The V end lost 0 bases, the J end lost 9 bases, and 9 bases lay between the germline ends. Germline CDR1 reads KGHSH; CDR2 reads LQKENI. CDR3 loop: CASSPPGTRPQHF. In DNA form, the CDR3 reads TGTGCCAGCTCACCACCGGGGACACGGCCCCAGCATTTT. The full variable domain, in which reference TRBV18 and TRBJ1-5 provide the parts outside the CDR3, is NAGVMQNPRHLVRRRGQEARLRCSPMKGHSHVYWYRQLPEEGLKFMVYLQKENIIDESGMPKERFSAEFPKEGPSILRIQQVVRGDSAAYFCASSPPGTRPQHFGDGTRLSIL.

The sample holds one count of this clone. The rearrangement joins TRBV2 to TRBJ1-5, with 7 bases that match TRBD1. The V and J ends lost 6 bases and 5 bases, in that order; junction bases with no gene match: 4. The CDR3 length is 13 residues. Germline lookup yields CDR1 SNHLY and CDR2 FYNNEI. The CDR3 is CASSPGGYQPQHF. The DNA for the CDR3 is TGTGCCAGCAGCCCAGGGGGTTATCAGCCCCAGCATTTT.

The J gene is TRBJ1-6, the V gene TRBV5-5; 8 nucleotides align to TRBD1. J was trimmed by 7 bases and V by 4 bases; bases with no gene match: 10. The V gene's germline CDR1 is SGHKS and CDR2 YYEKEE (reference sequence). The CDR3 extends over 16 amino acids. As DNA, the CDR3 is TGTGCCAGCAGCCAAGGGACAGGAAATCGGAATTCACCCCTCCACTTT. It is translated as CASSQGTGNRNSPLHF. Together with reference TRBV5-5 and TRBJ1-6, the CDR3 gives the full variable domain: DAGVTQSPTHLIKTRGQQVTLRCSPISGHKSVSWYQQVLGQGPQFIFQYYEKEERGRGNFPDRFSARQFPNYSSELNVNALLLGDSALYLCASSQGTGNRNSPLHFGNGTRLTVT.

This rearrangement joins TRBV6-6 to TRBJ2-7; 8 bases align to TRBD1. CDR1 MNHNY and CDR2 SVGAGI come from the germline V gene (reference sequence). The CDR3 has 15 amino acids. Trimming removed 4 bases from V and 3 bases from J; junction bases left unmatched: 8. In DNA, the CDR3 is TGTGCCAGCAGTTCTAACAGGGGGTACAACTACGAGCAGTACTTC. Translation gives CASSSNRGYNYEQYF.

The chain is built from TRBV5-1 and TRBJ2-3; weak D call: TRBD2 (5 bases). The ends were cut back, 2 bases at V and 4 bases at J, with 14 bases in the middle. CDR3 length: 15 amino acids. The V gene's germline CDR1 is SGHRS and CDR2 YFSETQ. The CDR3 spells CASSFQTRSSDTQYF. DNA for the CDR3: TGCGCCAGCAGCTTTCAAACTAGATCCTCAGATACGCAGTATTTT. Full variable domain (missing parts from reference TRBV5-1 and TRBJ2-3): KAGVTQTPRYLIKTRGQQVTLSCSPISGHRSVSWYQQTPGQGLQFLFEYFSETQRNKGNFPGRFSGRQFSNSRSEMNVSTLELGDSALYLCASSFQTRSSDTQYFGPGTRLTVL.

The sample holds a few counts of this clone. The J gene is TRBJ1-1, the V gene TRBV6-1; no clear D. The CDR3 is 13 residues long. V lost 3 bases and J lost 0, with 5 bases in between. Germline-derived CDR1 and CDR2 are MNHNS and SASEGT. Here the CDR3 reads CASSDQMNTEAFF. CDR3 nucleotide sequence: TGTGCCAGCAGTGATCAGATGAACACTGAAGCTTTCTTT.

Concerning this clone: Other DNA variants within this sample encode the same CDR3. The chain has TRBV5-7 and TRBJ1-6; D uncertain. TRBV5-7 carries the ORF label, with uncertain function. This CDR3 is built from 18 residues. V was clipped by 4 bases and J by 14 bases, with 31 bases between them. The CDR3 is CASSHPRAPDSLTRSLHF. For the CDR3, the DNA is TGTGCCAGCAGCCACCCCCGAGCCCCGGATAGCCTTACGAGATCCCTCCACTTT.

This chain links TRBV6-1 with TRBJ2-1; TRBD2 matches at 10 bases. Germline V gene lookup returns CDR1 MNHNS and CDR2 SASEGT. The V gene end was trimmed by 2 bases and the J gene end by 3 bases; junction bases not matched to a gene: 7. The CDR3 extends over 17 amino acids. The CDR3 DNA sequence: TGTGCCAGCAGTGAATCGTTGGGGACTAGCGTCTACAATGAGCAGTTCTTC. This sequence encodes CASSESLGTSVYNEQFF.

This chain connects TRBV2 to TRBJ2-7; 14 bases are shared with TRBD2. CDR1 and CDR2 (germline): SNHLY, FYNNEI. The CDR3 consists of 15 residues. V lost 9 bases, J lost 3 bases, and 7 bases stayed unmatched. The CDR3 bases are TGTGCCAGTAGGGGACTAGCGGGAGTGGGCTACGAGCAGTACTTC. Its protein product is CASRGLAGVGYEQYF.

The V call is TRBV7-3, the J call TRBJ1-6; D unresolved. Trimming stripped 1 base from V and 6 bases from J, with 7 bases between. The germline gives CDR1 SGHTA, CDR2 FQGTGA. CDR3 length: 14 amino acids. CDR3 sequence reads: CASSLSNGNSPLHF. The CDR3 coding sequence is TGTGCCAGCAGCTTAAGCAACGGTAATTCACCCCTCCACTTT. The full variable domain, in which reference TRBV7-3 and TRBJ1-6 provide the parts outside the CDR3, is GAGVSQTPSNKVTEKGKYVELRCDPISGHTALYWYRQSLGQGPEFLIYFQGTGAADDSGLPNDRFFAVRPEGSVSTLKIQRTERGDSAVYLCASSLSNGNSPLHFGNGTRLTVT.

The chain uses TRBV7-2 and TRBJ2-7, with TRBD1 matching over 9 bases. The CDR3 is 15 residues long. Germline CDR1 SGHTA, CDR2 FQGNSA. The ends lost 3 bases at V and 2 bases at J; junction bases unmatched: 5. CDR3 sequence (DNA): TGTGCCAGCAGCTTCGGACAGGGGAGTACCTACGAGCAGTACTTC. It encodes CASSFGQGSTYEQYF.